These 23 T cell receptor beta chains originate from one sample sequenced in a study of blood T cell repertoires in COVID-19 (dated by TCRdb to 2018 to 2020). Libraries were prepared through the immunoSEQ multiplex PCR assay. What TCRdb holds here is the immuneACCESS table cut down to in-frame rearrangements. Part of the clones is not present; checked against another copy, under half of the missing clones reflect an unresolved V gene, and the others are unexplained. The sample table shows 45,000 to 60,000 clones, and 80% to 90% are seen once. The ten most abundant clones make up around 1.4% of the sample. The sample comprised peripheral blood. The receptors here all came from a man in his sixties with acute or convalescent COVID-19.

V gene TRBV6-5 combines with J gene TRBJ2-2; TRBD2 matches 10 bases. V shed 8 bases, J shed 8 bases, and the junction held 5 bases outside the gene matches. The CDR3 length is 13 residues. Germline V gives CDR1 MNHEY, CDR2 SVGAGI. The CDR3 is CASEREGLGELFF. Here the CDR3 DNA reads TGTGCCAGCGAGCGGGAGGGCCTGGGGGAGCTGTTTTTT.

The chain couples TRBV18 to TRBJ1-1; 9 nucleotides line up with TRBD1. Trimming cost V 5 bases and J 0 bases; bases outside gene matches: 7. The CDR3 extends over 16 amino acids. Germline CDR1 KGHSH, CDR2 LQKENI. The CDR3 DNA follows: TGTGCCAGCTCAAAGGGGACAGGGAGGTTGAACACTGAAGCTTTCTTT. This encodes CASSKGTGRLNTEAFF.

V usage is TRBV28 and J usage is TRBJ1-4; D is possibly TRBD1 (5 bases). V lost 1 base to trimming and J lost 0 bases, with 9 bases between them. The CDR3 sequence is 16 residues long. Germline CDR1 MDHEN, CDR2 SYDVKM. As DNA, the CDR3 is TGTGCCAGCAGTTTATCCAGGGTTGCAACTAATGAAAAACTGTTTTTT. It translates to CASSLSRVATNEKLFF.

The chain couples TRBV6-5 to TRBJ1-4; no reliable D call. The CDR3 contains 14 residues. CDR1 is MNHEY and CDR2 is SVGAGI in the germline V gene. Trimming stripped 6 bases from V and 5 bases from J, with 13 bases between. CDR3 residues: CASRTGNPNEKLFF. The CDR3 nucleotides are TGTGCCAGCAGGACCGGGAATCCGAATGAAAAACTGTTTTTT.

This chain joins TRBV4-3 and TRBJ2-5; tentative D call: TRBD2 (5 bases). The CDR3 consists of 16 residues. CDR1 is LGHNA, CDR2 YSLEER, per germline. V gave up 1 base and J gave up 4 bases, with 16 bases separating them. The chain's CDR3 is CASSQVGIGVRETQYF. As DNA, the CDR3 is TGCGCCAGCAGCCAAGTCGGGATCGGGGTGCGAGAGACCCAGTACTTC.

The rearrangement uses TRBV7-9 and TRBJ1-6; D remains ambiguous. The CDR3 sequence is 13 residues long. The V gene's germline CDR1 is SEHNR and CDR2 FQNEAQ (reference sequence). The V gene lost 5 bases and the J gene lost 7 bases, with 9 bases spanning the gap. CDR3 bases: TGTGCCAGCAGCCCCCCCGGGAATTCACCCCTCCACTTT. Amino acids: CASSPPGNSPLHF.

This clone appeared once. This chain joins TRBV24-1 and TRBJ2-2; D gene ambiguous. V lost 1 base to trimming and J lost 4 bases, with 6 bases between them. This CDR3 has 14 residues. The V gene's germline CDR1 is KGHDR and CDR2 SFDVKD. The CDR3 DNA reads TGTGCCACCAGTGATTTTCCCCTCACCGGGGAGCTGTTTTTT. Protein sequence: CATSDFPLTGELFF.

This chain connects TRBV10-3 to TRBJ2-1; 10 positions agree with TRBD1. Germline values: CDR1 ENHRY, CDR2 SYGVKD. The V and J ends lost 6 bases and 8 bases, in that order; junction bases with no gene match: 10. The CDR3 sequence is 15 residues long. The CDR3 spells CAIRDRDRGEDEQFF. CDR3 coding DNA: TGTGCCATCAGAGACCGGGACAGGGGTGAGGATGAGCAGTTCTTC.

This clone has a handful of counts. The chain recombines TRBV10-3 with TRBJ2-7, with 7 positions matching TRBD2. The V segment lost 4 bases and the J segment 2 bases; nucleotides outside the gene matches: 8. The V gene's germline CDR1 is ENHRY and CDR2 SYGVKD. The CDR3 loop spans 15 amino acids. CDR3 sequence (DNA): TGTGCCATCAGTGGTTCGGGACTAACCGCCTACGAGCAGTACTTC. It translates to CAISGSGLTAYEQYF.

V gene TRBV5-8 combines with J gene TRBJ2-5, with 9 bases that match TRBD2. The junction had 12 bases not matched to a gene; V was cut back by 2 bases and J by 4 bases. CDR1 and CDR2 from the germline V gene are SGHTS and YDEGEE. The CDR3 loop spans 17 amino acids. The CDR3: CASSFIGGGGAGETQYF. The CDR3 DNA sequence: TGTGCCAGCAGCTTCATAGGTGGCGGGGGGGCCGGAGAGACCCAGTACTTC.

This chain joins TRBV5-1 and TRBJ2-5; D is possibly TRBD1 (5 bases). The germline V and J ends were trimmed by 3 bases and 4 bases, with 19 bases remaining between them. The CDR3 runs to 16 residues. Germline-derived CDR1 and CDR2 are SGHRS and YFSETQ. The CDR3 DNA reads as TGCGCCAGCAGCTCGAGGACAAGCGATGAAATAGAGACCCAGTACTTC. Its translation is CASSSRTSDEIETQYF. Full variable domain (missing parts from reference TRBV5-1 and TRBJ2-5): KAGVTQTPRYLIKTRGQQVTLSCSPISGHRSVSWYQQTPGQGLQFLFEYFSETQRNKGNFPGRFSGRQFSNSRSEMNVSTLELGDSALYLCASSSRTSDEIETQYFGPGTRLLVL.

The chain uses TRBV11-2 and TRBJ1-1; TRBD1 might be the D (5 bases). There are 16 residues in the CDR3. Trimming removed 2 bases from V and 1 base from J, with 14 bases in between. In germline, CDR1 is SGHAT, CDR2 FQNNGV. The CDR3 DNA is TGTGCCAGCAGCTTATCCTGGGGGGAGAAGAACACTGAAGCTTTCTTT. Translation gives CASSLSWGEKNTEAFF. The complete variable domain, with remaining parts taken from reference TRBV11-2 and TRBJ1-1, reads EAGVAQSPRYKIIEKRQSVAFWCNPISGHATLYWYQQILGQGPKLLIQFQNNGVVDDSQLPKDRFSAERLKGVDSTLKIQPAKLEDSAVYLCASSLSWGEKNTEAFFGQGTRLTVV.

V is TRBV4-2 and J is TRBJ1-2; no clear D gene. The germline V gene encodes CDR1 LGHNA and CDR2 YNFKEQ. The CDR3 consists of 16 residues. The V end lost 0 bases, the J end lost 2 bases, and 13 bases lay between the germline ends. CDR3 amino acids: CASSQDTKTGNYGYTF. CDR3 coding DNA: TGTGCCAGCAGCCAAGATACGAAGACGGGGAACTATGGCTACACCTTC.

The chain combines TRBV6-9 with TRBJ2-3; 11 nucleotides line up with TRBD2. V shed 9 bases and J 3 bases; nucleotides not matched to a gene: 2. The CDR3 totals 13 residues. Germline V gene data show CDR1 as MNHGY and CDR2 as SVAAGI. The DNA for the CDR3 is TGTGCCAGTAGCGGGAGGGAAACAGATACGCAGTATTTT. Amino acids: CASSGRETDTQYF.

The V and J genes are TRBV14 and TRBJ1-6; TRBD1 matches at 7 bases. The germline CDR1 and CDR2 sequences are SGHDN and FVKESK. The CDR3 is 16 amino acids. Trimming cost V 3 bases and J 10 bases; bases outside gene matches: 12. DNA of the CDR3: TGTGCCAGCAGCCACATTTCACAGGGGAATGCCTCACCCCTCCACTTT. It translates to CASSHISQGNASPLHF.

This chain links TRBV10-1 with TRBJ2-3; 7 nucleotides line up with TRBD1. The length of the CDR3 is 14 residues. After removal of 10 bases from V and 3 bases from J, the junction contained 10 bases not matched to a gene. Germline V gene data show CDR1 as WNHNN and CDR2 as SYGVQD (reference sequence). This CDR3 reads CANRQGSRTDTQYF. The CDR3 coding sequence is TGCGCCAACCGACAGGGCAGTCGAACAGATACGCAGTATTTT.

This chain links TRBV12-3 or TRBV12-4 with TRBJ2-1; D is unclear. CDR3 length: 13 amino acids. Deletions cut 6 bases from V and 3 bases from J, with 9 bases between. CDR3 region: CASSPTGYNEQFF. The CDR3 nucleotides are TGTGCCAGCAGCCCGACTGGCTACAATGAGCAGTTCTTC.

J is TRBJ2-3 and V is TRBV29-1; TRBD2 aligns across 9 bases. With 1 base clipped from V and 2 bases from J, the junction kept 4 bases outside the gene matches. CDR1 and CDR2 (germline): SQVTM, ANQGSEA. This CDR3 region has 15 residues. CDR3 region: CSVEGTSGLTDTQYF. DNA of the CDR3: TGCAGCGTTGAAGGTACTAGCGGGCTCACAGATACGCAGTATTTT.

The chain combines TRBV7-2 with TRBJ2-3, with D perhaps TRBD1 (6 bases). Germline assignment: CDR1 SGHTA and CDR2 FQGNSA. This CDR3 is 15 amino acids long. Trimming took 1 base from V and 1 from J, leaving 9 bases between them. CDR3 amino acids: CASSLGGGGTDTQYF. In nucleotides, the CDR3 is TGTGCCAGCAGCTTAGGTGGGGGCGGCACAGATACGCAGTATTTT.

CDR3 DNA: TGTGCCAGCAGCACAAGGACAGGGGCTTCCTACGAGCAGTACTTC. Protein sequence: CASSTRTGASYEQYF. The V and J genes are TRBV9 and TRBJ2-7, with 9 bases identical to TRBD1. The germline V gene has CDR1 SGDLS and CDR2 YYNGEE. The trim removed 4 bases at V and 1 base at J, leaving 6 bases unmatched. This CDR3 spans 15 amino acids.

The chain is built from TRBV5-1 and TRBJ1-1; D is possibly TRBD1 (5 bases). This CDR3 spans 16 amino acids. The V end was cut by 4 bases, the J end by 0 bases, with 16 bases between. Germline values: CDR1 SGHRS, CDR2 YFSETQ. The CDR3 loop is CASSDKSAGLNTEAFF. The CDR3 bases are TGCGCCAGCAGCGACAAATCGGCAGGGCTGAACACTGAAGCTTTCTTT.

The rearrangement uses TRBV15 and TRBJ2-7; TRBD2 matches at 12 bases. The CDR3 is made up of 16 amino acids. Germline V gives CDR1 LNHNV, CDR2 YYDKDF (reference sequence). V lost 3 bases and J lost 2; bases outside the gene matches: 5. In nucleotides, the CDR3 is TGTGCCACCAGCAGTCCTAGCGGGGGGGTAACCTACGAGCAGTACTTC. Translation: CATSSPSGGVTYEQYF.

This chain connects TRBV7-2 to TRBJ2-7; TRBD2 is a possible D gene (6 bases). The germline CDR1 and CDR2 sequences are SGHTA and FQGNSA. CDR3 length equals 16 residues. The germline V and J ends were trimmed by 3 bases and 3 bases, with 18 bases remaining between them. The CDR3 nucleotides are TGTGCCAGCAGCTTCGGTTACGGGCGGGGTGGCTACGAGCAGTACTTC. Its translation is CASSFGYGRGGYEQYF.